The rows below give T cell receptor beta chains drawn from one sample of a study of radiation and T cells in renal cell carcinoma. Repertoires were generated with immunoSEQ multiplex PCR, while TCRdb's copy carries only in-frame clones and drops some. Of 130,000 or so clones listed, approximately 87% are singletons. The input for sequencing was blood, taken from a patient whose treatment included radiotherapy and nephrectomy. The receptors shown here come from a woman aged 50 to 65 with renal cell carcinoma. The CDR3 runs from the conserved cysteine through the conserved F or W. A D gene is named only where the DNA matches it firmly. Clone size, where shown, is once, few, many, or a class for clones that have expanded.

j_call d_call clone_size v_call cdr3_aa cdr3_nt
TRBJ1-2 - - TRBV5-4 CASSSENYGYTF TGTGCCAGCAGCTCTGAGAACTATGGCTACACCTTC
TRBJ1-6 TRBD1 - TRBV14 CASSQDRGGSPLHF TGTGCCAGCAGCCAGGACAGGGGGGGGTCACCCCTCCACTTT
TRBJ1-1 - few TRBV4-3 CASSQLKQGLRDTEAFF TGCGCCAGCAGCCAATTAAAACAGGGTTTGAGGGACACTGAAGCTTTCTTT
TRBJ2-3 - few TRBV4-3 CASSQIGRGLTDTQYF TGCGCCAGCAGCCAAATTGGACGGGGGCTCACAGATACGCAGTATTTT
TRBJ1-2 TRBD1 - TRBV5-6 CASSLDRDRGHYGYTF TGTGCCAGCAGCTTGGACCGGGACAGGGGGCATTATGGCTACACCTTC
TRBJ1-2 - - TRBV7-3 CASSAGGARGYTF TGTGCCAGCAGCGCAGGTGGGGCCCGTGGCTACACCTTC
TRBJ2-7 - - TRBV7-9 CASSLGGAGEQYF TGTGCCAGCAGCTTAGGGGGGGCTGGCGAGCAGTACTTC
TRBJ1-1 - once TRBV28 CASSDQTGAEAFF TGTGCCAGCAGTGACCAGACGGGGGCTGAAGCTTTCTTT
TRBJ1-2 - - TRBV28 CASKQSGSLYGYTF TGTGCCAGCAAACAATCCGGGTCTCTCTATGGCTACACCTTC
TRBJ2-2 TRBD2 - TRBV7-2 CASTPSGGETGELFF TGTGCCAGCACTCCAAGCGGGGGCGAAACCGGGGAGCTGTTTTTT
TRBJ2-3 - - TRBV9 CASSHRPQGSTDTQYF TGTGCCAGCAGCCATAGACCCCAGGGGAGCACAGATACGCAGTATTTT
TRBJ1-1 - - TRBV5-6 CASSHIFGPTEEAFF TGTGCCAGCAGTCATATCTTTGGGCCTACTGAAGAAGCTTTCTTT
TRBJ2-5 - - TRBV18 CASSHYQETQYF TGTGCCAGCTCTCATTACCAAGAGACCCAGTACTTC
TRBJ1-5 - - TRBV19 CASSIDRRFRGSNQPQHF TGTGCCAGTAGTATAGATAGAAGGTTTAGGGGTAGCAATCAGCCCCAGCATTTT
TRBJ2-7 TRBD1 many TRBV5-1 CASNREQGYEQYF TGCGCCAGTAACCGGGAACAGGGGTACGAGCAGTACTTC
TRBJ1-4 - once TRBV7-2 CASSSIPGATNEKLFF TGTGCCAGCAGCTCCATCCCGGGAGCAACTAATGAAAAACTGTTTTTT
TRBJ2-3 - - TRBV7-2 CASSSSAAPDTQYF TGTGCCAGCAGCTCCTCGGCAGCCCCAGATACGCAGTATTTT
TRBJ1-4 - - TRBV6-1 CASSEASLGNEKLFF TGTGCCAGCAGTGAAGCCTCCCTCGGGAATGAAAAACTGTTTTTT
TRBJ1-4 TRBD1 - TRBV30 CAWSTGGVRKLFF TGTGCCTGGAGCACAGGGGGCGTACGAAAACTGTTTTTT
TRBJ1-3 - - TRBV30 CAWGFPGVGGNTIYF TGTGCCTGGGGATTCCCAGGGGTCGGTGGAAACACCATATATTTT
TRBJ2-1 - - TRBV7-7 CASSLAGDNEQFF TGTGCCAGCAGCTTAGCAGGGGACAATGAGCAGTTCTTC
TRBJ1-5 TRBD1 - TRBV6-1 CASSDYRGSNQPQHF TGTGCCAGCAGTGACTACAGGGGTAGCAATCAGCCCCAGCATTTT
TRBJ1-1 - few TRBV9 CASSVVGERVNTEAFF TGTGCCAGCAGCGTAGTGGGGGAACGGGTGAACACTGAAGCTTTCTTT
TRBJ2-7 - - TRBV10-1 CASSENSPYEQYF TGCGCCAGCAGTGAGAACAGTCCGTACGAGCAGTACTTC
TRBJ1-3 - - TRBV10-3 CAISDLTESSGNTIYF TGTGCCATCAGTGATCTGACGGAAAGCTCTGGAAACACCATATATTTT
TRBJ2-2 - - TRBV7-2 CASSWGLGPLNTGELFF TGTGCCAGCAGCTGGGGATTGGGACCGTTGAACACCGGGGAGCTGTTTTTT
TRBJ2-2 - - TRBV19 CASTLGGLDTGELFF TGTGCCAGTACCCTCGGGGGCCTCGACACCGGGGAGCTGTTTTTT
TRBJ2-2 TRBD2 - TRBV4-3 CASSQESGGYTGELFF TGCGCCAGCAGCCAAGAAAGCGGGGGGTACACCGGGGAGCTGTTTTTT
TRBJ2-1 TRBD2 - TRBV2 CASFDRGGMDEQFF TGTGCCAGCTTCGACCGCGGGGGAATGGATGAGCAGTTCTTC
TRBJ1-3 - - TRBV7-2 CASSSPTPLRNTIYF TGTGCCAGCAGCTCCCCAACACCGTTGCGAAACACCATATATTTT